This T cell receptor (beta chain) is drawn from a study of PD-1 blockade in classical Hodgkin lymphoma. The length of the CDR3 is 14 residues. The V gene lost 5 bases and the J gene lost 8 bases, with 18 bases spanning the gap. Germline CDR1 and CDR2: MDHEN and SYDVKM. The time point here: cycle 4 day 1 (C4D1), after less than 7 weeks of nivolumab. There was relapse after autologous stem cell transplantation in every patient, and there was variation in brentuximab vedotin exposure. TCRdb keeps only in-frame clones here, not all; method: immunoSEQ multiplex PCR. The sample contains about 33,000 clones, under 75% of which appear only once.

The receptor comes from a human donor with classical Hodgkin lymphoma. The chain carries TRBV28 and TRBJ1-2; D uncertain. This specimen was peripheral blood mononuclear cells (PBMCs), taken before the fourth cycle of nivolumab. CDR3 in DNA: TGTGCCAGCAGTCCTCTCTCTGTCTTCCGGGGCTACACCTTC. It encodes CASSPLSVFRGYTF.